Each of the 25 T cell receptor beta chains below was sequenced from the same sample in a study of response to subunit inactivated influenza vaccine. Each CDR3 protein is one row after TCRdb ran MiXCR on the RT-PCR reads. The sample records about 520,000 distinct CDR3 sequences, roughly 23% being singletons. This specimen was CD4+ T cells sorted from PBMCs, taken around 5 days after vaccination. These receptors all stem from a man in his fifties who received an inactivated influenza vaccine.

The gene calls are TRBV18 and TRBJ2-7; D is possibly TRBD1 or TRBD2 (5 bases each). From germline, CDR1 is KGHSH and CDR2 LQKENI. V dropped 5 bases and J dropped 0 bases, with 11 bases sitting between them. CDR3 size: 14 residues. CDR3 nucleotides: TGTGCCAGCTCAAGGGACCTGGCCTCCTACGAGCAGTACTTC. Protein product: CASSRDLASYEQYF.

This clonotype came up a few times. This sequence joins TRBV6-2 or TRBV6-3 and TRBJ1-5; 7 nucleotides align to TRBD1. The CDR3 length is 15 residues. CDR1 and CDR2 from the germline V gene are MNHEY and SVGEGT. The V segment lost 6 bases and the J segment 4 bases; nucleotides outside the gene matches: 9. CDR3 protein: CASRSQGWDNQPQHF. As DNA, the CDR3 is TGTGCCAGCAGATCACAGGGGTGGGATAATCAGCCCCAGCATTTT.

There are a few counts of this clonotype. Written as DNA, the CDR3 is TGTGCCAGCAGCTTAAATAATGTGGGTGAGCAGTTCTTC. Its protein is CASSLNNVGEQFF. The V gene is TRBV7-2, the J gene TRBJ2-1; D unresolved. CDR3 length: 13 amino acids. CDR1 and CDR2 from the germline V gene are SGHTA and FQGNSA. V was pared by 2 bases and J by 9 bases, with 11 bases between.

In its sample, this clonotype was seen a few times. This chain links TRBV24-1 with TRBJ2-1; 8 nucleotides match TRBD2. Trimming removed 5 bases from V and 8 bases from J; junction bases left unmatched: 16. The CDR3 totals 17 residues. Germline V gene lookup returns CDR1 KGHDR and CDR2 SFDVKD. The CDR3 spells CATSAPAGGGKRDEQFF. The CDR3 DNA sequence: TGTGCCACCAGTGCCCCCGCGGGGGGCGGCAAGAGGGATGAGCAGTTCTTC.

The sample holds a few counts of this clonotype. The CDR3 reads CASSLGIHYEQYF. In nucleotides, the CDR3 is TGCGCCAGCAGCTTGGGGATCCACTACGAGCAGTACTTC. This chain connects TRBV5-1 to TRBJ2-7; unclear D gene. Looked up from germline, CDR1 is SGHRS and CDR2 is YFSETQ. Trimming shortened V by 0 bases and J by 3 bases, and 7 bases separated the two germline ends. CDR3 length equals 13 residues.

J is TRBJ1-1 and V is TRBV29-1, with no clear D. V shed 4 bases and J shed 0 bases, with 6 bases lying between them. This CDR3 spans 12 amino acids. CDR1 and CDR2 (germline): SQVTM, ANQGSEA. The CDR3 here is CSVGWVNTEAFF. As DNA, the CDR3 is TGCAGCGTTGGGTGGGTGAACACTGAAGCTTTCTTT.

The V call is TRBV5-1, the J call TRBJ2-3; D is unclear. The CDR3 is made up of 16 amino acids. V was clipped by 1 base and J by 0 bases, with 12 bases between them. Germline loops: CDR1 SGHRS, CDR2 YFSETQ. The CDR3 DNA sequence: TGCGCCAGCAGCTTGAAAATGGCGGCCAGCACAGATACGCAGTATTTT. Its translation: CASSLKMAASTDTQYF.

This clonotype was seen only a few times. This chain links TRBV4-1 with TRBJ2-5; 15 nucleotides agree with TRBD2. CDR3 length: 17 residues. J lost 9 bases, V lost 4 bases, and 12 bases had no gene match. Per germline, CDR1 MGHRA and CDR2 YSYEKL. In DNA, the CDR3 is TGCGCCAGCAGCCTCACATGGACTAGCGGGGGGGGAGTCGCCCAGTACTTC. This gives the protein CASSLTWTSGGGVAQYF.

The chain is built from TRBV7-6 and TRBJ2-1, with unresolved D. Germline V gene data show CDR1 as SGHVS and CDR2 as FNYEAQ. The CDR3 runs 14 residues. V gave up 4 bases and J gave up 7 bases, with 14 bases separating them. The CDR3 is CASSSNPTSNEQFF. For the CDR3, the DNA is TGTGCCAGCAGCTCAAACCCTACCAGTAATGAGCAGTTCTTC.

This clonotype was counted only a few times. The genes are TRBV5-1 and TRBJ1-2; 7 bases align to TRBD1. With V trimmed by 3 bases and J by 5 bases, 7 bases remained unmatched. The CDR3 is 14 residues long. CDR1 and CDR2 (germline): SGHRS, YFSETQ. The CDR3: CASSSTGQQYGYTF. The DNA of the CDR3 is TGCGCCAGCAGCTCGACGGGACAGCAGTATGGCTACACCTTC. Combining the CDR3 with reference TRBV5-1 and TRBJ1-2 gives the whole variable domain KAGVTQTPRYLIKTRGQQVTLSCSPISGHRSVSWYQQTPGQGLQFLFEYFSETQRNKGNFPGRFSGRQFSNSRSEMNVSTLELGDSALYLCASSSTGQQYGYTFGSGTRLTVV.

The chain couples TRBV30 to TRBJ2-1; TRBD1 aligns across 8 bases. With 4 bases clipped from V and 15 bases from J, the junction kept 11 bases outside the gene matches. Germline V gives CDR1 GTSNPN, CDR2 SVGIG (reference sequence). This CDR3 spans 12 amino acids. The chain's CDR3 is CAWTAGGQGLFF. Written as DNA, the CDR3 is TGTGCCTGGACAGCAGGGGGCCAAGGCCTGTTCTTC.

The chain carries TRBV5-1 and TRBJ2-2, with 7 bases identical to TRBD1. J lost 3 bases, V lost 4 bases, and 9 bases had no gene match. The CDR3 loop spans 16 amino acids. The germline V gene encodes CDR1 SGHRS and CDR2 YFSETQ. In DNA form, the CDR3 reads TGCGCCAGCAGCGGGAGACAGGGAGTGGACACCGGGGAGCTGTTTTTT. Protein: CASSGRQGVDTGELFF.

The chain employs TRBV10-3 and TRBJ1-2; TRBD1 matches at 10 bases. The V segment lost 6 bases and the J segment 6 bases; nucleotides outside the gene matches: 7. CDR3 length: 14 residues. Germline assignment: CDR1 ENHRY and CDR2 SYGVKD. For the CDR3, the DNA is TGTGCCATCAGCTCAGACAGGGGGCTGAATGGCTACACCTTC. Translated: CAISSDRGLNGYTF.

This chain joins TRBV20-1 and TRBJ1-5, with 8 positions matching TRBD1. V gave up 3 bases and J gave up 6 bases; unmatched junction bases: 13. Germline V lookup: CDR1 DFQATT, CDR2 SNEGSKA (reference sequence). This CDR3 comprises 16 residues. CDR3 sequence reads: CSARWLQQGVVQPQHF. In DNA, the CDR3 is TGCAGTGCTAGGTGGCTACAACAGGGGGTCGTTCAGCCCCAGCATTTT.

This clonotype was counted only a few times. V and J are TRBV7-8 and TRBJ2-5, with 10 bases that match TRBD2. The CDR3 has 14 residues. The trim removed 3 bases at V and 5 bases at J, leaving 3 bases unmatched. CDR1 SGHVS and CDR2 FQNEAQ come from the germline V gene. The CDR3 sequence is CASSFGSGGETQYF. CDR3 nucleotide sequence: TGTGCCAGCAGCTTCGGTAGCGGGGGGGAGACCCAGTACTTC.

The chain employs TRBV3-1 and TRBJ2-1; 7 bases align to TRBD1. Germline loops: CDR1 LGHDT, CDR2 YNNKEL (reference sequence). The trim removed 1 base at V and 10 bases at J, leaving 4 bases unmatched. This CDR3 is built from 13 residues. CDR3 nucleotides: TGTGCCAGCAGCCAAGTAGGGGGCTCAGAGCAGTTCTTC. This translates into CASSQVGGSEQFF.

J is TRBJ1-6 and V is TRBV12-3 or TRBV12-4; TRBD1 is a possible D gene (5 bases). CDR3 length: 14 amino acids. V was pared by 1 base and J by 9 bases, with 10 bases between. DNA of the CDR3: TGTGCCAGCAGTTTAGGGGGGAACGGTTCACCCCTCCACTTT. This encodes CASSLGGNGSPLHF.

The rearrangement joins TRBV4-1 to TRBJ2-3; either TRBD1 or TRBD2 may fit D (5 bases each). CDR3 length: 21 amino acids. Germline V gives CDR1 MGHRA, CDR2 YSYEKL. V lost 0 bases, J lost 0 bases, and 25 bases lay in between. In nucleotides, the CDR3 is TGCGCCAGCAGCCAAGAAACGGGAACAGGCCGGAAAGGTGCTAGCACAGATACGCAGTATTTT. Amino acids: CASSQETGTGRKGASTDTQYF.

This clonotype has just a few counts. The rearrangement links TRBV6-1 to TRBJ2-3; 10 bases are a match to TRBD1. After removal of 6 bases from V and 8 bases from J, the junction contained 11 bases not matched to a gene. This CDR3 contains 15 residues. Germline assignment: CDR1 MNHNS and CDR2 SASEGT. As DNA, the CDR3 is TGTGCCAGCAGCCCTCGACAGGGGGCGGCCTTTACGCAGTATTTT. It specifies CASSPRQGAAFTQYF.

This clonotype was seen a handful of times. This chain links TRBV6-2 or TRBV6-3 with TRBJ2-1; possible D gene TRBD2, 5 bases. V was trimmed by 7 bases and J by 7 bases, leaving 8 bases between them. The germline V gene has CDR1 MNHEY and CDR2 SVGEGT. The CDR3 contains 11 residues. The DNA of the CDR3 is TGTGCCAGCAAGACTAATAATGAGCAGTTCTTC. This sequence encodes CASKTNNEQFF.

This clonotype was detected only a few times. The chain uses TRBV5-1 and TRBJ2-3, with 9 bases matching TRBD2. Unmatched junction bases numbered 7, after V lost 4 bases and J lost 4 bases. This CDR3 is built from 15 residues. Germline-derived CDR1 and CDR2 are SGHRS and YFSETQ. The CDR3 loop reads CASSPPAGGADTQYF. In DNA, the CDR3 is TGCGCCAGCAGCCCCCCGGCGGGAGGGGCAGATACGCAGTATTTT. Full variable domain (remainder filled in from reference TRBV5-1 and TRBJ2-3): KAGVTQTPRYLIKTRGQQVTLSCSPISGHRSVSWYQQTPGQGLQFLFEYFSETQRNKGNFPGRFSGRQFSNSRSEMNVSTLELGDSALYLCASSPPAGGADTQYFGPGTRLTVL.

This clonotype was seen a few times. The genes are TRBV6-2 or TRBV6-3 and TRBJ2-1, with TRBD2 matching over 8 bases. The CDR3 contains 15 residues. Germline V lookup: CDR1 MNHEY, CDR2 SVGEGT. Unmatched junction bases numbered 7, after V lost 4 bases and J lost 5 bases. CDR3 loop: CASSFIAGPNNEQFF. DNA of the CDR3: TGTGCCAGCAGTTTCATAGCGGGGCCGAACAATGAGCAGTTCTTC.

The chain has TRBV6-1 and TRBJ2-7, with D uncertain. Germline lookup yields CDR1 MNHNS and CDR2 SASEGT. V lost 1 base to trimming and J lost 2 bases, with 9 bases between them. This CDR3 is 14 amino acids long. In DNA form, the CDR3 reads TGTGCCAGCAGTGAAGTTGAGAACCCCTACGAGCAGTACTTC. Translation gives CASSEVENPYEQYF.

This clonotype has more than one count but fewer than ten. The chain has TRBV7-2 and TRBJ2-2, with D perhaps TRBD1 or TRBD2 (5 bases each). Per germline, CDR1 SGHTA and CDR2 FQGNSA. V was shortened by 0 bases and J by 5 bases, with 16 bases between the two germline ends. This CDR3 contains 17 residues. The CDR3 nucleotides read TGTGCCAGCAGCTTAGCTGCCCCGGGACGAGGAACCGGGGAGCTGTTTTTT. Translated: CASSLAAPGRGTGELFF.

The chain employs TRBV20-1 and TRBJ2-5, with D unclear. This CDR3 comprises 11 residues. CDR1 is DFQATT, CDR2 SNEGSKA, per germline (reference sequence). V dropped 3 bases and J dropped 1 base, with 3 bases sitting between them. The CDR3 here is CSASIQETQYF. Written as DNA, the CDR3 is TGCAGTGCTAGCATCCAAGAGACCCAGTACTTC.